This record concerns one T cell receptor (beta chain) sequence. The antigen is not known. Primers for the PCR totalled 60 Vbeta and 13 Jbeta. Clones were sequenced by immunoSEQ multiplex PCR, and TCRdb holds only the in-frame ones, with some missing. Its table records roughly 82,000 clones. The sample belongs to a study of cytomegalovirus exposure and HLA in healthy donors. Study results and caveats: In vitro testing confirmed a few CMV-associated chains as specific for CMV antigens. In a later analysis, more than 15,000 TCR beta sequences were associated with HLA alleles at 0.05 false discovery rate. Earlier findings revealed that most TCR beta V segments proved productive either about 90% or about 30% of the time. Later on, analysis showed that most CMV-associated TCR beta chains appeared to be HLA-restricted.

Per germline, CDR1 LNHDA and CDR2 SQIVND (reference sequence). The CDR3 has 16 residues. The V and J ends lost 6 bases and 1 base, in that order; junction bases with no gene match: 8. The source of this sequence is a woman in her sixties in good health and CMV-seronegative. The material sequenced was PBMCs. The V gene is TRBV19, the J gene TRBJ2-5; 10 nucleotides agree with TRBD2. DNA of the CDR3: TGTGCCAGTAGCACTCGACTAGCGGGCCTCCAAGAGACCCAGTACTTC. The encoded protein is CASSTRLAGLQETQYF.